This record concerns one T cell receptor (beta chain) sequence. Authors' processing steps: Amplification from reference gene primers served as the basis for estimated nucleated cell counts. Libraries were prepared by immunoSEQ multiplex PCR; TCRdb keeps only in-frame clonotypes and omits some of them. The V and J calls and the clone size are those of that table, but D and trimming were determined from the DNA. The sample yields about 150,000 clones, around 85% seen once. The CDR3 length is 16 residues. V was cut by 0 bases and J by 4 bases, with 12 bases left in between. Germline V gives CDR1 MNHEY, CDR2 SVGAGI. These data come from a study of blood T cell repertoires in COVID-19. Across the whole study: The United States, Italy and Spain provided the acute and convalescent COVID-19 samples. PBMCs, B-cell-depleted T cells, or T cells provided the cDNA or gDNA that made up the material.

Sequencing was performed on peripheral blood. J is TRBJ1-4 and V is TRBV6-5, with a tentative D call TRBD1 (5 bases). This clonotype was sampled from a woman in her fifties or sixties with acute or convalescent COVID-19. This CDR3 is CASSYSSGLSNEKLFF. DNA of the CDR3: TGTGCCAGCAGTTACTCCTCGGGACTGAGTAATGAAAAACTGTTTTTT.